A selection of T cell receptor beta chains follows, all from one sample in a study of cytomegalovirus exposure and HLA in healthy donors. Profiled with immunoSEQ multiplex PCR; TCRdb holds only in-frame clones, not every one. This sample has 97,000 or so clones, with around 77% found just once. Material for sequencing was PBMCs. Receptor source: a male donor in good health and CMV-seropositive. Each CDR3 is given with its conserved first and last residue. The D gene is left open where the match is weak. Only part of the rows carry a size: once, few, many, or a class if the clone is expanded.

J: TRBJ2-3
V: TRBV4-1
size: NA
D: NA
DNA: TGCGCCAGCAGCCAAGAAGGGGCGGGCGGGGCAGATACGCAGTATTTT
CDR3: CASSQEGAGGADTQYF

J: TRBJ1-4
V: TRBV27
size: NA
D: TRBD1
DNA: TGTGCCAGCAGTGTCAGGACAGGAATTAATGAAAAACTGTTTTTT
CDR3: CASSVRTGINEKLFF

J: TRBJ1-5
V: TRBV19
size: NA
D: NA
DNA: TGTGCCAGTAGTATAAGGGCAATCGGGCAGGGGCGCTGGTCCAATCAGCCCCAGCATTTT
CDR3: CASSIRAIGQGRWSNQPQHF

J: TRBJ1-1
V: TRBV6-4
size: NA
D: NA
DNA: TGTGCCAGCAGTGACGGAGGAGGGAGGGGAGCGGCTTTCTTT
CDR3: CASSDGGGRGAAFF

J: TRBJ2-7
V: TRBV2
size: NA
D: TRBD2
DNA: TGTGCCAGCAATACGGGAGGGCCCTACGAGCAGTACTTC
CDR3: CASNTGGPYEQYF

J: TRBJ2-7
V: TRBV7-9
size: NA
D: TRBD1
DNA: TGTGCCAGCAGTTCCGGGACAGGACCTCTCTACGAGCAGTACTTC
CDR3: CASSSGTGPLYEQYF

J: TRBJ2-3
V: TRBV6-4
size: NA
D: NA
DNA: TGTGCCAGCAGACCAAGCGGGACATCAGATACGCAGTATTTT
CDR3: CASRPSGTSDTQYF

J: TRBJ2-3
V: TRBV4-1
size: NA
D: TRBD2
DNA: TGCGCCAGCAGCCAGGGTAGCGGGACCTCAGATACGCAGTATTTT
CDR3: CASSQGSGTSDTQYF

J: TRBJ2-7
V: TRBV9
size: NA
D: TRBD2
DNA: TGTGCCAGCAGCGTAGACCCTAGCGGGAGTGTACATGGCTACGAGCAGTACTTC
CDR3: CASSVDPSGSVHGYEQYF

J: TRBJ1-3
V: TRBV11-2
size: NA
D: NA
DNA: TGTGCCAGCAGCTTAGGTCAAGGAAACACCATATATTTT
CDR3: CASSLGQGNTIYF

J: TRBJ2-2
V: TRBV5-1
size: NA
D: NA
DNA: TGCGCCAGCAGCTTGGCCAGGGGCACCGGGGAGCTGTTTTTT
CDR3: CASSLARGTGELFF

J: TRBJ1-2
V: TRBV5-5
size: few
D: NA
DNA: TGTGCTCACACCGAATATGGCTACACCTTC
CDR3: CAHTEYGYTF

J: TRBJ2-2
V: TRBV19
size: NA
D: NA
DNA: TGTGCCAGTAGTAGCGGGTGGACCGGGGAGCTGTTTTTT
CDR3: CASSSGWTGELFF

J: TRBJ1-4
V: TRBV7-2
size: NA
D: TRBD1
DNA: TGTGCCAGCAGCAGGGACAGGGGCGAGGGAAATGAAAAACTGTTTTTT
CDR3: CASSRDRGEGNEKLFF

J: TRBJ1-5
V: TRBV9
size: NA
D: NA
DNA: TGTGCCAGCAGCTTGGGACTGACCAATCAGCCCCAGCATTTT
CDR3: CASSLGLTNQPQHF

J: TRBJ2-7
V: TRBV9
size: few
D: NA
DNA: TGTGCCAGCAGCGTAGAAGCGTCCGTGATCTACGAGCAGTACTTC
CDR3: CASSVEASVIYEQYF

J: TRBJ2-7
V: TRBV6-6
size: NA
D: NA
DNA: TGTGCCAGCAACGGGGGGCTAAGCGAGCAGTACTTC
CDR3: CASNGGLSEQYF

J: TRBJ1-4
V: TRBV19
size: NA
D: TRBD1
DNA: TGTGCCAGTAGTTTCGGCGGGACAGAGAATGAAAAACTGTTTTTT
CDR3: CASSFGGTENEKLFF

J: TRBJ2-2
V: TRBV9
size: few
D: TRBD2
DNA: TGTGCCAGCAGCGGACTAGCGTCGAACACCGGGGAGCTGTTTTTT
CDR3: CASSGLASNTGELFF

J: TRBJ2-7
V: TRBV28
size: NA
D: NA
DNA: TGTGCCAGCACAGGGGAGCCCTACGAGCAGTACTTC
CDR3: CASTGEPYEQYF

J: TRBJ1-3
V: TRBV10-3
size: few
D: TRBD1
DNA: TGTGCCATCAGTGAGCTTGACAGGGAGGACACCATATATTTT
CDR3: CAISELDREDTIYF

J: TRBJ2-2
V: TRBV11-3
size: NA
D: NA
DNA: TGTGCCAGCAGCGGAGGATTGACCGGGGAGCTGTTTTTT
CDR3: CASSGGLTGELFF

J: TRBJ2-3
V: TRBV7-2
size: NA
D: TRBD1
DNA: TGTGCCAGCAGCTCCGATCCGGGACAGAAGACGCAGTATTTT
CDR3: CASSSDPGQKTQYF

J: TRBJ2-2
V: TRBV9
size: NA
D: NA
DNA: TGTGCCAGCAGCACCCACCGGGGGACGGAGCTGTTTTTT
CDR3: CASSTHRGTELFF

J: TRBJ2-7
V: TRBV21-1
size: NA
D: NA
DNA: TGTGCCAGCAGCAAAGCAATTGCACGGGAGAGCTCCTACGAGCAGTACTTC
CDR3: CASSKAIARESSYEQYF

J: TRBJ2-4
V: TRBV4-2
size: NA
D: NA
DNA: TGTGCCAGCAGCCGTAGGACAGAAGAAAACATTCAGTACTTC
CDR3: CASSRRTEENIQYF

J: TRBJ2-7
V: TRBV6-1
size: NA
D: NA
DNA: TGTGCCAGCAGTGGGCGGAACTCCTACGAGCAGTACTTC
CDR3: CASSGRNSYEQYF

J: TRBJ1-5
V: TRBV2
size: NA
D: TRBD1
DNA: TGTGCCAGCAGTCGGGACAGTAATCAGCCCCAGCATTTT
CDR3: CASSRDSNQPQHF

J: TRBJ2-1
V: TRBV6-8
size: few
D: NA
DNA: TGTGCCAGCAGAGGGGGAGGGCCGGGGAATGAGCAGTTCTTC
CDR3: CASRGGGPGNEQFF

J: TRBJ2-7
V: TRBV28
size: NA
D: TRBD1
DNA: TGTGCCAGCAGTTTAAGACAGGGCTCCTACGAGCAGTACTTC
CDR3: CASSLRQGSYEQYF

J: TRBJ2-2
V: TRBV25-1
size: NA
D: TRBD1
DNA: TGTGCCAGCAGGCTGGGGGCAGGGGGTAACACCGGGGAGCTGTTTTTT
CDR3: CASRLGAGGNTGELFF

J: TRBJ2-6
V: TRBV2
size: NA
D: TRBD1
DNA: TGTGCCAGCAGGTACAGGGGAACTGGGGCCAACGTCCTGACTTTC
CDR3: CASRYRGTGANVLTF

J: TRBJ2-1
V: TRBV11-2
size: NA
D: NA
DNA: TGTGCCAGCAGCTTAGAAATTAGCCTTGGCTCCTACAATGAGCAGTTCTTC
CDR3: CASSLEISLGSYNEQFF

J: TRBJ2-4
V: TRBV28
size: NA
D: TRBD2
DNA: TGTGCCAGCAGTCCCCGGACTAGTTTAGCCAAAAACATTCAGTACTTC
CDR3: CASSPRTSLAKNIQYF

J: TRBJ1-3
V: TRBV6-5
size: NA
D: NA
DNA: TGTGCCAGCAGTTACTCGAACCCGACAGGACAGAACACCATATATTTT
CDR3: CASSYSNPTGQNTIYF

J: TRBJ1-4
V: TRBV6-1
size: NA
D: TRBD1
DNA: TGTGCCAGCAGGGACACCGCAGGGGGAGAAAAACTGTTTTTT
CDR3: CASRDTAGGEKLFF

J: TRBJ2-3
V: TRBV7-9
size: NA
D: TRBD2
DNA: TGTGCCAGCAGTTCTAGCGGGAGTACAGATACGCAGTATTTT
CDR3: CASSSSGSTDTQYF

J: TRBJ1-3
V: TRBV6-1
size: NA
D: NA
DNA: TGTGCCAGCAGTGTGGCAGGGTCTGGAAACACCATATATTTT
CDR3: CASSVAGSGNTIYF

J: TRBJ1-2
V: TRBV7-8
size: NA
D: TRBD1
DNA: TGTGCCAGCAGCTATCCCCGGGACAGATCGGACTATGGCTACACCTTC
CDR3: CASSYPRDRSDYGYTF

J: TRBJ1-5
V: TRBV30
size: NA
D: NA
DNA: TGTGCCTGGAGTGTAGGGGGTAACCAGCCCCAGCATTTT
CDR3: CAWSVGGNQPQHF

J: TRBJ2-5
V: TRBV27
size: NA
D: NA
DNA: TGTGCCAGCACCAGAGACTACAAAGAGACCCAGTACTTC
CDR3: CASTRDYKETQYF

J: TRBJ2-5
V: TRBV27
size: NA
D: NA
DNA: TGTGCCAGCAGGGGCGCAAGGTCCGGGACCCAGTACTTC
CDR3: CASRGARSGTQYF